The 20 T cell receptor beta chains below were found in one sample sequenced in a study of T cells in Graves' hyperthyroidism and ophthalmopathy. Amplified regions were TCR beta CDR3 sequences from RNA transcripts. First-round RT-PCR targeting the TCR CDR3 was performed with the HTBI primer set. TCRdb re-called the multiplex PCR reads with MiXCR, one entry per CDR3 protein. The sample includes some 600,000 distinct CDR3 sequences, approximately 15% of them seen just once. The specimen sequenced was blood. The receptors shown here come from a woman in her 30s with Graves' hyperthyroidism that later progressed to Graves' ophthalmopathy.

In this sample, this clonotype turned up many times. The rearrangement links TRBV9 to TRBJ2-1, with 9 bases aligning to TRBD2. Germline lookup yields CDR1 SGDLS and CDR2 YYNGEE. V gave up 3 bases and J gave up 7 bases; unmatched junction bases: 8. The CDR3 consists of 15 residues. The CDR3 sequence: CASSATGTSKNEQFF. CDR3 in DNA: TGTGCCAGCAGCGCCACCGGGACTAGCAAGAATGAGCAGTTCTTC.

The genes are TRBV5-1 and TRBJ2-1, with 9 bases that match TRBD2. The CDR3 has 16 amino acids. V dropped 5 bases and J dropped 5; count of bases not matched to a gene: 11. Germline loops: CDR1 SGHRS, CDR2 YFSETQ. The CDR3 bases are TGCGCCAGCAGTTCCCTAGCGGGATTGAGGAACAATGAGCAGTTCTTC. It specifies CASSSLAGLRNNEQFF.

The table lists this clonotype with many counts. The J gene is TRBJ2-1, the V gene TRBV6-2 or TRBV6-3, with TRBD2 matching over 10 bases. The CDR3 runs 16 residues. In germline, CDR1 is MNHEY, CDR2 SVGEGT. V gave up 6 bases and J gave up 5 bases; unmatched junction bases: 10. For the CDR3, the DNA is TGTGCCAGCAGCCCCGTAGCGGGAGGAAGGGACAATGAGCAGTTCTTC. Translating it yields CASSPVAGGRDNEQFF.

Remarks on this clonotype: Possible read error: a much larger clone is one base away. J is TRBJ2-1 and V is TRBV30; possibly TRBD2 for D (5 bases). This CDR3 region has 14 residues. The germline V gene encodes CDR1 GTSNPN and CDR2 SVGIG (reference sequence). The germline V and J ends were trimmed by 4 bases and 1 base, with 11 bases remaining between them. The CDR3 DNA sequence: TGTGCCTGGACGGAGGCTAGATCCTACAATGAGCAGTTCTTC. Protein product: CAWTEARSYNEQFF.

This clonotype was seen many times. The CDR3 region is CATSDESSYNEQFF. The DNA for the CDR3 is TGTGCCACCAGTGATGAAAGCTCCTACAATGAGCAGTTCTTC. This sequence joins TRBV24-1 and TRBJ2-1; no firm D call. This CDR3 is 14 amino acids long. V lost 3 bases to trimming and J lost 0 bases, with 5 bases between them. Germline values: CDR1 KGHDR, CDR2 SFDVKD.

The sample holds many counts of this clonotype. The V gene is TRBV14, the J gene TRBJ1-1, with D uncertain. Per the germline V gene, CDR1 is SGHDN and CDR2 is FVKESK. This CDR3 comprises 13 residues. V dropped 4 bases and J dropped 4 bases, with 10 bases sitting between them. This CDR3 reads CASSRAPGTEAFF. For the CDR3, the DNA is TGTGCCAGCAGCCGAGCACCGGGCACTGAAGCTTTCTTT. Drawing the rest from reference TRBV14 and TRBJ1-1, the complete variable domain is EAGVTQFPSHSVIEKGQTVTLRCDPISGHDNLYWYRRVMGKEIKFLLHFVKESKQDESGMPNNRFLAERTGGTYSTLKVQPAELEDSGVYFCASSRAPGTEAFFGQGTRLTVV.

A single count supports this clonotype. A read error may be the cause here, since a much bigger clone is one base away. V gene TRBV28 combines with J gene TRBJ1-6; TRBD1 matches at 9 bases. The J segment lost 9 bases and the V segment lost 7 bases, leaving 7 bases of the junction unmatched. The CDR3 loop spans 14 amino acids. Looked up from germline, CDR1 is MDHEN and CDR2 is SYDVKM. This CDR3 is CASTGTGISSPLHF. CDR3 DNA: TGTGCCAGCACCGGGACAGGGATTTCTTCACCCCTCCACTTT.

This clonotype occurred a few times. The genes are TRBV10-2 and TRBJ2-7; 7 bases are shared with TRBD2. Trimming removed 6 bases from V and 3 bases from J; junction bases left unmatched: 5. There are 13 residues in the CDR3. The V gene's germline CDR1 is WSHSY and CDR2 SAAADI. CDR3 sequence: CASRTSEFYEQYF. The CDR3 nucleotides are TGCGCCAGCAGAACTAGCGAGTTCTACGAGCAGTACTTC.

This clonotype has just a few counts. The missing conserved phenylalanine or tryptophan at the end of this CDR3 makes a read error likely. This chain links TRBV18 with TRBJ1-5; 9 bases map to TRBD1. CDR1 and CDR2 from the germline V gene are KGHSH and LQKENI. The V gene end was trimmed by 6 bases and the J gene end by 7 bases; junction bases not matched to a gene: 7. The CDR3 loop spans 14 amino acids. CDR3 nucleotides: TGTGCCAGCTCGCTACGGGACAGGGAACAGCCCCAGCATCTT. Amino acid sequence: CASSLRDREQPQHL.

This clonotype was observed a handful of times. CDR3 coding DNA: TGTGCCAGTCGCCCCCATGTGGGGGCCAAGGGCTACACCTTC. Amino acid sequence: CASRPHVGAKGYTF. The genes are TRBV28 and TRBJ1-2, with D maybe TRBD1 (6 bases). Trimming removed 9 bases at V and 8 bases at J, with 22 bases between. The germline CDR1 and CDR2 sequences are MDHEN and SYDVKM. CDR3 length: 14 residues.

The CDR3 DNA reads TGCGCCAGCAGCCAAGAATATATCAGGGTTGGCGAGCAGTACTTC. Encoded protein: CASSQEYIRVGEQYF. This chain connects TRBV4-3 to TRBJ2-7; the D gene is possibly TRBD1 (5 bases). CDR3 length: 15 residues. The germline V gene encodes CDR1 LGHNA and CDR2 YSLEER. Deletions cut 0 bases from V and 6 bases from J, with 15 bases between.

The genes are TRBV7-9 and TRBJ2-7; D assignment may be TRBD1 or TRBD2 (6 bases each). The CDR3 runs to 13 residues. From germline, CDR1 is SEHNR and CDR2 FQNEAQ (reference sequence). The ends were cut back, 8 bases at V and 3 bases at J, with 14 bases in the middle. CDR3 loop: CASAEGGGYEQYF. DNA of the CDR3: TGTGCCAGCGCCGAGGGGGGAGGCTACGAGCAGTACTTC.

This clonotype appeared many times. The chain is built from TRBV18 and TRBJ2-5; no reliable D call. Germline lookup yields CDR1 KGHSH and CDR2 LQKENI. The CDR3 is 15 amino acids. Trimming removed 3 bases from V and 5 bases from J, with 16 bases in between. CDR3 bases: TGTGCCAGCTCACCCACGCACGGGCCTCAGGAGACCCAGTACTTC. Translation gives CASSPTHGPQETQYF. Supplemented by reference TRBV18 and TRBJ2-5, the full variable domain reads NAGVMQNPRHLVRRRGQEARLRCSPMKGHSHVYWYRQLPEEGLKFMVYLQKENIIDESGMPKERFSAEFPKEGPSILRIQQVVRGDSAAYFCASSPTHGPQETQYFGPGTRLLVL.

In its sample, this clonotype was seen many times. CDR3 DNA sequence: TGTGCCAGCATTTATAGGTCGGGAAACACCATATATTTT. Translated: CASIYRSGNTIYF. This rearrangement joins TRBV12-3 or TRBV12-4 to TRBJ1-3, with no clear D. The germline V and J ends were trimmed by 7 bases and 4 bases, with 11 bases remaining between them. The CDR3 runs to 13 residues.

This clonotype was detected ten times or more. The chain uses TRBV28 and TRBJ2-1; no definite D call. Deletions cut 10 bases from V and 5 bases from J, with 30 bases between. Germline V lookup: CDR1 MDHEN, CDR2 SYDVKM. This CDR3 has 18 amino acids. The CDR3 here is CATRLERVRREHNNEQFF. The CDR3 nucleotides are TGTGCCACGCGACTGGAAAGAGTTCGAAGGGAACACAACAATGAGCAGTTCTTC.

This clonotype was recorded at least ten times. The chain couples TRBV7-3 to TRBJ2-7; 9 positions agree with TRBD1. There are 16 residues in the CDR3. Trimming cost V 4 bases and J 5 bases; bases outside gene matches: 12. Germline V gene data show CDR1 as SGHTA and CDR2 as FQGTGA. CDR3 region: CASSWNSGTGRNEQYF. CDR3 nucleotides: TGTGCCAGCAGCTGGAACTCCGGGACAGGGAGGAACGAGCAGTACTTC. The full variable domain, with the rest looked up from reference TRBV7-3 and TRBJ2-7, is GAGVSQTPSNKVTEKGKYVELRCDPISGHTALYWYRQSLGQGPEFLIYFQGTGAADDSGLPNDRFFAVRPEGSVSTLKIQRTERGDSAVYLCASSWNSGTGRNEQYFGPGTRLTVT.

This clonotype was observed a handful of times. V and J are TRBV29-1 and TRBJ1-2; D perhaps matches TRBD1 (5 bases). Trimming took 7 bases from V and 7 from J, leaving 19 bases between them. Germline values: CDR1 SQVTM, CDR2 ANQGSEA. The CDR3 is 13 residues long. CDR3 bases: TGCAGCGCGGGGAGCAGGGAGGTTGGTGGCTACACCTTC. As protein: CSAGSREVGGYTF.

This clonotype was picked up a small number of times. In DNA form, the CDR3 reads TGTGCCAGCAGTTACGGGACAGGAGCCAATCAGCCCCAGCATTTT. It is translated as CASSYGTGANQPQHF. This chain joins TRBV6-2 or TRBV6-3 and TRBJ1-5, with 8 bases identical to TRBD1. This CDR3 comprises 15 residues. The germline CDR1 and CDR2 sequences are MNHEY and SVGEGT. The trim removed 2 bases at V and 3 bases at J, leaving 3 bases unmatched.

There are many counts of this clonotype. The chain joins TRBV7-9 to TRBJ2-7; D not resolved. Germline CDR1 reads SEHNR; CDR2 reads FQNEAQ (reference sequence). The CDR3 spans 12 residues. Trimming stripped 5 bases from V and 7 bases from J, with 12 bases between. The chain's CDR3 is CASSPLFEEQYF. CDR3 nucleotides: TGTGCCAGCAGCCCCCTGTTTGAAGAGCAGTACTTC.

This clonotype has at least ten counts. The gene calls are TRBV30 and TRBJ2-3; D unclear. Trimming cost V 8 bases and J 2 bases, with 23 bases left between them. Germline V gene sequence: CDR1 GTSNPN, CDR2 SVGIG (reference sequence). The CDR3 sequence is 16 residues long. CDR3 DNA sequence: TGTGCCGATGCAAACAAAGCGAGACCTTCCACAGATACGCAGTATTTT. Its translation: CADANKARPSTDTQYF. Complete variable domain (other parts from reference TRBV30 and TRBJ2-3): SQTIHQWPATLVQPVGSPLSLECTVEGTSNPNLYWYRQAAGRGLQLLFYSVGIGQISSEVPQNLSASRPQDRQFILSSKKLLLSDSGFYLCADANKARPSTDTQYFGPGTRLTVL.